This T cell receptor beta chain was recorded in a study of regulatory T cells in long-lasting Graves disease. Findings and limits, study-wide: Shared public clonotypes totalled roughly 2,500 in persistent patients, compared with 966 in new patients. Newly diagnosed disease favored TRBV20-1 and TRBJ2-1 over persistent disease.

A remark on this clonotype: No antigen is known for it.

Combining iRepertoire HTBI primers with Arm-PCR of CDR3 regions, the authors built TCR beta libraries. TCRdb processed the multiplex PCR reads anew with MiXCR; each CDR3 protein has one entry. The sample includes some 250,000 distinct CDR3 sequences, around 20% of them seen just once. Germline CDR1 and CDR2: SEHNR and FQNEAQ (reference sequence). The CDR3 extends over 15 amino acids. The V end was cut by 4 bases, the J end by 4 bases, with 16 bases between. Time point described: newly diagnosed GD, antithyroid drugs for less than 3 months. PBMC-derived RNA was used for the TCR library. The chain recombines TRBV7-9 with TRBJ1-1, with D possibly being TRBD1 (5 bases). Sequencing used peripheral blood mononuclear cells (PBMCs), obtained at new diagnosis, from a patient treated with antithyroid drugs. This clonotype originated in a female donor with Graves disease. The CDR3 DNA reads as TGTGCCAGCAGCTCAGAAGTGGGGGGGAGCACTGAAGCTTTCTTT. Amino acid sequence: CASSSEVGGSTEAFF.